This TCR beta chain was found in a study of chronic HIV infection and antiretroviral therapy. MiXCR, run by TCRdb on the 5' RACE reads, gives a single entry per CDR3 protein. The sample includes some 43,000 distinct CDR3 sequences, approximately 19% seen only once; the top ten take 2.8%. Losses at the gene ends were 4 bases for V and 6 bases for J; bases not matched to a gene: 5. The CDR3 length is 13 residues. The germline V gene encodes CDR1 MNHEY and CDR2 SMNVEV (reference sequence). The clonotype was recovered from an adult who had HIV and had not received antiretroviral therapy, or was an uninfected healthy control (not recorded which). Sequenced input: peripheral blood. The genes are TRBV27 and TRBJ2-7; 8 bases line up with TRBD2. CDR3 loop: CASSSAGAPEQYF. CDR3 DNA: TGTGCCAGCAGTTCAGCGGGGGCCCCCGAGCAGTACTTC.